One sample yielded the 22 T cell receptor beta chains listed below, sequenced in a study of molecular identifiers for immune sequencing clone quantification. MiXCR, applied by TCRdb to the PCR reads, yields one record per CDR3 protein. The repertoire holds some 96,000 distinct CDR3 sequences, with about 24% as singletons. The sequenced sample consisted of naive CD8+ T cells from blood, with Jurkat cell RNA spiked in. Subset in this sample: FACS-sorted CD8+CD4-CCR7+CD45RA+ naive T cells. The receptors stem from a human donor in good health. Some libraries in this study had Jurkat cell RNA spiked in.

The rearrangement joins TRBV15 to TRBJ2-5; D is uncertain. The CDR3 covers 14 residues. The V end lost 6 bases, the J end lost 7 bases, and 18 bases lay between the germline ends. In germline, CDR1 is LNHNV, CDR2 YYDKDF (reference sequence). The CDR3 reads CATRPLVLAGTQYF. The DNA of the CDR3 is TGTGCCACCAGGCCCTTGGTGTTAGCAGGGACCCAGTACTTC.

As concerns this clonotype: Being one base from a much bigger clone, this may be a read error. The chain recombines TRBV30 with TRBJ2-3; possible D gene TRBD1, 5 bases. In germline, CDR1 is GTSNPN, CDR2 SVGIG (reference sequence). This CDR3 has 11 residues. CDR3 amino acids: CAWEATDAQYF. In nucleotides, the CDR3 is TGTGCCTGGGAAGCGACAGATGCGCAGTATTTT.

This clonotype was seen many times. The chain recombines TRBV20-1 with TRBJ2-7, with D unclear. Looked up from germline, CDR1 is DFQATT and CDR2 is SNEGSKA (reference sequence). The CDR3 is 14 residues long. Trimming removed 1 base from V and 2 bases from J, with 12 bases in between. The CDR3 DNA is TGCAGTGCTAGAGGTCAGGCGAGTCCCTACGAGCAGTACTTC. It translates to CSARGQASPYEQYF.

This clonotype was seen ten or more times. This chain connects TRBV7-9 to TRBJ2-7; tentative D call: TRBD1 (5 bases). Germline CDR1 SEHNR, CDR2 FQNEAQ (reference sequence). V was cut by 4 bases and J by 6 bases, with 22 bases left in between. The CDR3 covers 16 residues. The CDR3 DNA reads TGTGCCAGCAGCTCGACCCCCGGCAGCCCAAGGGGCGAGCAGTACTTC. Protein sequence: CASSSTPGSPRGEQYF.

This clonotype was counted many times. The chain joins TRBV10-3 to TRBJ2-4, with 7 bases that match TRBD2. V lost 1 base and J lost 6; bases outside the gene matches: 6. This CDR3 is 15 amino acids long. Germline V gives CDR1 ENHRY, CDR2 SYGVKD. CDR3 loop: CAISEWAGVGNIQYF. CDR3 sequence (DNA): TGTGCCATCAGTGAGTGGGCGGGAGTAGGAAACATTCAGTACTTC.

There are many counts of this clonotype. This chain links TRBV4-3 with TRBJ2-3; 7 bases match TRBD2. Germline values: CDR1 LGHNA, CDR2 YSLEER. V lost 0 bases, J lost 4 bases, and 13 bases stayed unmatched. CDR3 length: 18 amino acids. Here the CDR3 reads CASSQDNLREGLADTQYF. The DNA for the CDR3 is TGCGCCAGCAGCCAAGATAATCTCAGGGAGGGGTTGGCAGATACGCAGTATTTT.

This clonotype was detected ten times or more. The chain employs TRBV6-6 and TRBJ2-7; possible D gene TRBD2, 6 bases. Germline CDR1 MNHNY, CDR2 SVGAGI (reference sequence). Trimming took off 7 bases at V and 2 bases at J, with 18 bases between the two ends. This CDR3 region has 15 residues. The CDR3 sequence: CASTPSAWGAYEQYF. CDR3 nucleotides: TGTGCCAGCACTCCATCGGCCTGGGGGGCCTACGAGCAGTACTTC.

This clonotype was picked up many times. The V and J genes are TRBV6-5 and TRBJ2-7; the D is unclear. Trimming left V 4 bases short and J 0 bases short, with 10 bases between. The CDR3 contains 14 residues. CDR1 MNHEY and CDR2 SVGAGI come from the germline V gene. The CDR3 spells CASSSQQFSYEQYF. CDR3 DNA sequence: TGTGCCAGCAGTTCGCAACAGTTCTCCTACGAGCAGTACTTC.

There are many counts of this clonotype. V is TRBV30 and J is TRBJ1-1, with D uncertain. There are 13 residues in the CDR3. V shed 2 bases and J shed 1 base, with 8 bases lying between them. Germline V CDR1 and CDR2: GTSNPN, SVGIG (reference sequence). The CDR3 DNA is TGTGCCTGGAGTATACAAACGAACACTGAAGCTTTCTTT. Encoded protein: CAWSIQTNTEAFF.

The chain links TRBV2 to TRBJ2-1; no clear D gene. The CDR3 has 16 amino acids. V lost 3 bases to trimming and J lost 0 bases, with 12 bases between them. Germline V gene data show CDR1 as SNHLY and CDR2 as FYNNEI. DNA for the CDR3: TGTGCCAGCAGTGAGAGTCGGTGGAGCTCCTACAATGAGCAGTTCTTC. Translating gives CASSESRWSSYNEQFF.

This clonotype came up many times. The CDR3 DNA reads TGTGCCAGCAGCCGCGGGACTAGCTTTGAGACCCAGTACTTC. Residues: CASSRGTSFETQYF. The J gene is TRBJ2-5, the V gene TRBV6-2 or TRBV6-3; TRBD2 aligns across 9 bases. Looked up from germline, CDR1 is MNHEY and CDR2 is SVGEGT. V lost 6 bases to trimming and J lost 5 bases; unmatched junction nucleotides: 7. This CDR3 is 14 amino acids long.

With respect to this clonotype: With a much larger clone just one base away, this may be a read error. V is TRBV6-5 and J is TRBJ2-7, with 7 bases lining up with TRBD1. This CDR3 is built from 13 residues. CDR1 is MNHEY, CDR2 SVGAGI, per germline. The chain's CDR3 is CAGRPGQIYEQYF. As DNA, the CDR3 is TGTGCCGGCAGACCGGGACAGATCTACGAGCAGTACTTC.

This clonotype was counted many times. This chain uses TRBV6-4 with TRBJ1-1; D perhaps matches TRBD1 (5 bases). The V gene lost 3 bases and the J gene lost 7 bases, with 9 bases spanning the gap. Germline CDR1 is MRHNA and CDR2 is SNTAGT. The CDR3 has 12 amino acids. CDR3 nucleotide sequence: TGTGCCAGCAGTGAACGGGGGGTTGAAGCTTTCTTT. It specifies CASSERGVEAFF.

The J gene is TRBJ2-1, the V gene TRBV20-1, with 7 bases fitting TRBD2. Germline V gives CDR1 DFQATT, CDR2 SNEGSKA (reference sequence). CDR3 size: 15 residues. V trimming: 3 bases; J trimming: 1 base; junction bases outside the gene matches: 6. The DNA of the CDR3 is TGCAGTGCTAGCCGCGGGGGTGGATCCTACAATGAGCAGTTCTTC. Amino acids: CSASRGGGSYNEQFF.

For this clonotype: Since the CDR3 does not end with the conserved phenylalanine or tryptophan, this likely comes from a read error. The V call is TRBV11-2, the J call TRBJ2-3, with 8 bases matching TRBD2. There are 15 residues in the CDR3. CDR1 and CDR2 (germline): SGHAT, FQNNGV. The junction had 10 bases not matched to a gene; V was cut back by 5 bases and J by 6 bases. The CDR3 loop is CASSALAAPRDTQYS. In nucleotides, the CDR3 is TGTGCCAGCAGCGCACTAGCGGCCCCCCGGGATACGCAGTATTCT.

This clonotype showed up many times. The CDR3: CASSQEQGAPIGYTF. The CDR3 coding sequence is TGCGCCAGCAGCCAAGAACAGGGGGCGCCTATTGGCTACACCTTC. The chain recombines TRBV4-3 with TRBJ1-2; 9 bases line up with TRBD1. This CDR3 comprises 15 residues. CDR1 and CDR2 from the germline V gene are LGHNA and YSLEER. The J segment lost 7 bases and the V segment lost 0 bases, leaving 6 bases of the junction unmatched.

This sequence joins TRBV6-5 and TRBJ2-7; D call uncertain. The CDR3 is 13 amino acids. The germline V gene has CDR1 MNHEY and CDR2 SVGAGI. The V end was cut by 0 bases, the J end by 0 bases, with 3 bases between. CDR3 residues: CASSYSASYEQYF. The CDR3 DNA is TGTGCCAGCAGTTACTCGGCCTCCTACGAGCAGTACTTC.

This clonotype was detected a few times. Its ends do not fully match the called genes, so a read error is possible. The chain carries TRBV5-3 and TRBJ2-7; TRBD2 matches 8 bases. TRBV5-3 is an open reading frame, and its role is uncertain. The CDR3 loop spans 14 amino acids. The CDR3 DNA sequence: TGTGCCAGCAGCTTCAGCGGGAGTACCCGCGAGCAGTACTTC. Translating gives CASSFSGSTREQYF.

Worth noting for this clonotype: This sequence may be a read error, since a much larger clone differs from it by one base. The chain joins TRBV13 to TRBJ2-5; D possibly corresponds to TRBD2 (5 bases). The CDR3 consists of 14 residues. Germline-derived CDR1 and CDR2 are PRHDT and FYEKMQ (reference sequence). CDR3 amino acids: CASSLAGSQEPQYF. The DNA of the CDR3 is TGTGCCAGCAGCTTAGCGGGGTCCCAAGAGCCCCAGTACTTC.

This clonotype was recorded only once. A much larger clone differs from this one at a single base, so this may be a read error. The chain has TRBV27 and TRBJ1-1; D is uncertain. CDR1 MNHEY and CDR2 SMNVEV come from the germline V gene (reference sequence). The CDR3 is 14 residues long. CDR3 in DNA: TGTGCCAGCAGTTTAAGGGCAGGCGCCACTGAAGCTCTCTTT. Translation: CASSLRAGATEALF.

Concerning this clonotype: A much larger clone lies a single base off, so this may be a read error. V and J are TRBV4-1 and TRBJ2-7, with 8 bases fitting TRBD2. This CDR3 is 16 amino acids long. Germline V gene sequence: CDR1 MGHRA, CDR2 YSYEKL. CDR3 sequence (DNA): TGCGCCAGCAGCCAAGGGGTGCCGGGAGGGGCCTACGGGCAGTACTTC. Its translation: CASSQGVPGGAYGQYF.

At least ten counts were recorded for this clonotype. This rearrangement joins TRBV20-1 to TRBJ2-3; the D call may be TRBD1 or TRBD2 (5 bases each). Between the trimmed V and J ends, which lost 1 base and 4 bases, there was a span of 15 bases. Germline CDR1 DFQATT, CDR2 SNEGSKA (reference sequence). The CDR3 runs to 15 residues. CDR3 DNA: TGCAGTGCTAGAGGAGGTGAGGGGTCTCCAGATACGCAGTATTTT. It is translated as CSARGGEGSPDTQYF.